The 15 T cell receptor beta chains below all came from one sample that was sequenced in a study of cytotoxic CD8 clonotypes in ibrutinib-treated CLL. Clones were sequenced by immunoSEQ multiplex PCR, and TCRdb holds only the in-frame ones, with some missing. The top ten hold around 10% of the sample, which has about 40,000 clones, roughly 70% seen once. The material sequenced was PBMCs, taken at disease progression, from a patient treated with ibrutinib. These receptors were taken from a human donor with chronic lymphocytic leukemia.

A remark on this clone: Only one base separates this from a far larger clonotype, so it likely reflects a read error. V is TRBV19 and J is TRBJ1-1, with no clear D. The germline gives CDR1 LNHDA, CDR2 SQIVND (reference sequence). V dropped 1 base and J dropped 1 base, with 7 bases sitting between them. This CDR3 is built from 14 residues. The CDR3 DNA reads TGTGCCAGTAGTATAGGAGAGGGGAACACTGAAGCTTTCTTT. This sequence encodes CASSIGEGNTEAFF.

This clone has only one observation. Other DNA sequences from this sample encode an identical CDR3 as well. The chain's CDR3 is CASSPHGASGQPQHF. The CDR3 coding sequence is TGTGCCAGCAGCCCGCATGGCGCATCGGGTCAGCCCCAGCATTTT. The chain uses TRBV7-3 and TRBJ1-5; D not certain. V was cut by 5 bases and J by 6 bases, with 17 bases left in between. CDR3 length equals 15 residues. Germline loops: CDR1 SGHTA, CDR2 FQGTGA.

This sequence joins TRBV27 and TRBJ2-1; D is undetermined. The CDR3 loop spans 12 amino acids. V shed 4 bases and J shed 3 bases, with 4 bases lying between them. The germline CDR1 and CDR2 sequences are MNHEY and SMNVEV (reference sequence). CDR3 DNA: TGTGCCAGCAGTTCAGGCTACAATGAGCAGTTCTTC. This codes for CASSSGYNEQFF.

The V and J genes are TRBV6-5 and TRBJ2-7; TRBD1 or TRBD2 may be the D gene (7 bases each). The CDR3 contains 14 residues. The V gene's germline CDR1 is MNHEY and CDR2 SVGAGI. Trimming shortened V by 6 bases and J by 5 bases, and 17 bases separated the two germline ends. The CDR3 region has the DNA TGTGCCAGCAGCCAGGGGGGGAGTCTGAACGAGCAGTACTTC. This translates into CASSQGGSLNEQYF.

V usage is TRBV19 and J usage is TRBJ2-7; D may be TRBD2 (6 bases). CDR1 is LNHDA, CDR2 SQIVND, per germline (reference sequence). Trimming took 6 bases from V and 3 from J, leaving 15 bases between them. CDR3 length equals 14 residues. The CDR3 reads CASRPRVGGYEQYF. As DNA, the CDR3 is TGTGCCAGTAGACCTCGGGTGGGGGGCTACGAGCAGTACTTC. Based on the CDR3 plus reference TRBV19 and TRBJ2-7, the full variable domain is DGGITQSPKYLFRKEGQNVTLSCEQNLNHDAMYWYRQDPGQGLRLIYYSQIVNDFQKGDIAEGYSVSREKKESFPLTVTSAQKNPTAFYLCASRPRVGGYEQYFGPGTRLTVT.

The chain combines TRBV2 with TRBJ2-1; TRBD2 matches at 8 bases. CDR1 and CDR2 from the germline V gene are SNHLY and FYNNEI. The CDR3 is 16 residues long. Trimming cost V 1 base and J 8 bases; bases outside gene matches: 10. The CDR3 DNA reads TGTGCCAGCAGTGAAGGTGACGGGGGGGCCGGCCATGAGCAGTTCTTC. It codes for CASSEGDGGAGHEQFF.

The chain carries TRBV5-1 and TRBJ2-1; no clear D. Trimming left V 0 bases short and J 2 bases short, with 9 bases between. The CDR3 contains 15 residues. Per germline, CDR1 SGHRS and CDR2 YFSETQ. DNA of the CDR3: TGCGCCAGCAGCTTGGGGTTGGCCCCCTACAATGAGCAGTTCTTC. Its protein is CASSLGLAPYNEQFF.

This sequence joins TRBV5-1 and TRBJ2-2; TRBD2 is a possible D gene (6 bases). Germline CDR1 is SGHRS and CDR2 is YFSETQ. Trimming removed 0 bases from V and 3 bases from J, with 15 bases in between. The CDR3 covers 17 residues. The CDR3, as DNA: TGCGCCAGCAGCTTGGACTTCTCCGGGACTTACACCGGGGAGCTGTTTTTT. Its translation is CASSLDFSGTYTGELFF.

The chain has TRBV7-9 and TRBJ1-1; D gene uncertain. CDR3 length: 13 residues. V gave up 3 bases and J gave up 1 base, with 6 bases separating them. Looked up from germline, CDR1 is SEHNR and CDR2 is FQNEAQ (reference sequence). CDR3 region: CASSFYRNTEAFF. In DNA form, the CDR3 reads TGTGCCAGCAGCTTTTATAGGAACACTGAAGCTTTCTTT.

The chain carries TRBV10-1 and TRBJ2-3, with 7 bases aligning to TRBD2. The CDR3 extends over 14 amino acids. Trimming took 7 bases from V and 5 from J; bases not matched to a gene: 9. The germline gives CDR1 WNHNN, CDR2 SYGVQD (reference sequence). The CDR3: CASTRGGPGDTQYF. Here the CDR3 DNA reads TGCGCCAGCACCCGCGGGGGTCCTGGAGATACGCAGTATTTT.

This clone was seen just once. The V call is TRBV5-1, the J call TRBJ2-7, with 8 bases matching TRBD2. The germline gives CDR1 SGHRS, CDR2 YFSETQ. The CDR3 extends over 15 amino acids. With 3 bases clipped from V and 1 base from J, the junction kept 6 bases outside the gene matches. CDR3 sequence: CASSYFSGESYEQYF. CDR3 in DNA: TGCGCCAGCAGCTACTTTAGCGGGGAGTCCTACGAGCAGTACTTC.

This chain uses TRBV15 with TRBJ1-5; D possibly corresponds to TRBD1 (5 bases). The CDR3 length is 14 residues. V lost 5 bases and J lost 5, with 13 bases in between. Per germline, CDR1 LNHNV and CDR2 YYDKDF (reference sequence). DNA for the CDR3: TGTGCCACCAGCGAAGGGGTTGGGGATCAGCCCCAGCATTTT. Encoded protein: CATSEGVGDQPQHF.

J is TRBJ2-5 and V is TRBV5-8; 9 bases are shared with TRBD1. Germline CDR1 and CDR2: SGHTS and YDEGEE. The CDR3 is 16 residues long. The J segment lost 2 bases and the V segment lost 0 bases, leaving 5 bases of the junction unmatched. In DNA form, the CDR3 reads TGTGCCAGCAGCTTGGAGGGGACAGGGTGGCAAGAGACCCAGTACTTC. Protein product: CASSLEGTGWQETQYF.

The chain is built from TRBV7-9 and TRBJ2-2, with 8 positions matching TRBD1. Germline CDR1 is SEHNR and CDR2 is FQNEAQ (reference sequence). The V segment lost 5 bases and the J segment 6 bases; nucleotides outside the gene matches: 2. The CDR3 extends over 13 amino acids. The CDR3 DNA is TGTGCCAGCAGCCGGACAGGGCCCGGGGAGCTGTTTTTT. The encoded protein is CASSRTGPGELFF.

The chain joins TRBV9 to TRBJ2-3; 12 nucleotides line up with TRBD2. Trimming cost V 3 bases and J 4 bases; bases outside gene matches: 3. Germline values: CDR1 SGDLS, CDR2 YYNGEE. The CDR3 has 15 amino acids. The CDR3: CASSATSGSPDTQYF. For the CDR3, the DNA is TGTGCCAGCAGCGCGACTAGCGGGAGTCCAGATACGCAGTATTTT. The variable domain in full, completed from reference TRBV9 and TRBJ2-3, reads DSGVTQTPKHLITATGQRVTLRCSPRSGDLSVYWYQQSLDQGLQFLIQYYNGEERAKGNILERFSAQQFPDLHSELNLSSLELGDSALYFCASSATSGSPDTQYFGPGTRLTVL.